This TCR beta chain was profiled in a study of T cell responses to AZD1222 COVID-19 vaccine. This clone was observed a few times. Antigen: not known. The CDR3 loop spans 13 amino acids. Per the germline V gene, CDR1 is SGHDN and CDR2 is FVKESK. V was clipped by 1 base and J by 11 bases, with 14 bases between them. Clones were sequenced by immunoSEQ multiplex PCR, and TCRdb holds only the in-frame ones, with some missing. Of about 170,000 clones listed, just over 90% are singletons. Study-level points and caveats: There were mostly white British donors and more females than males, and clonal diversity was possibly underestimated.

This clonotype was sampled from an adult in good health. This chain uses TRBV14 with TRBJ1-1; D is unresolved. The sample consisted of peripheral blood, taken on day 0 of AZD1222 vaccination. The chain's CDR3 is CASSQGVTTGAFF. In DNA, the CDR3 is TGTGCCAGCAGCCAAGGGGTGACGACTGGGGCTTTCTTT.